The sequence of this T cell receptor (beta chain) was determined in a study of T cell therapy after organ transplantation (dated by TCRdb to the late 2010s). Context from the whole study: Therapy products were autologous CMV-specific T cells expanded in vitro for about 2 weeks with a peptide pool of 30 HLA class I and II CMV epitopes. Patients were given up to 6 doses of T cells at 2-week intervals and were followed for roughly 30 weeks after finishing therapy. Of the roughly 10 patients, eight were classified as clinical responders and two were classified as nonresponders. A median of 1.92 x 10^8 CMV-specific T cells was administered to patients across 2 to 6 intravenous infusions. Blood samples for the long-term post-therapy time point were taken 20 to 29 weeks after therapy ended. The study was a follow-up TRBV repertoire analysis of an open-label phase I trial of autologous CMV-specific adoptive T cell therapy in solid-organ transplant recipients. Long-term post-therapy samples were obtainable from only about 75% of the 10 patients.

Overall study outcomes, separate from this receptor: Because the cohort was small, confounders such as concurrent antirejection and antiviral medications could not be assessed. The fold change in CD8 clonality after therapy was inversely correlated with pretherapy clonality, which suggests that less biased repertoires were more open to remodeling. Nonresponders showed marked pretherapy clonal expansions with minimal repertoire change after therapy. The small number of expansions detected in nonresponders may be due to reduced sample coverage caused by poor CD8+ T cell yield. Reconstitution after therapy appeared to include not only transferred clonotypes but also endogenous clonotypes that had not been detected in the therapy products.

Per the publication, the time point label means: 20-29 weeks after completion of therapy. The patients had received solid-organ transplants and had drug-resistant/recurrent cytomegalovirus. Ten of the trial participants were picked for repertoire analysis depending on whether post-therapy peripheral blood mononuclear cells were available. Viable CD3+CD8+CD4- lymphocytes were isolated from PBMCs by sorting on a BD FACSAria III. The Qiagen DNeasy Kit was used to extract genomic DNA from the sorted cells. From cysteine to phenylalanine, the CDR3 is 14 amino acids long. The entry retains the CDR3 DNA only, 42 bases that are in frame from base 1. V is pared back by 1 base and J by 2 bases, with 8 bases lying between the germline termini. CDR1 is given as SGHVS and CDR2 as FQNEAQ, both from the germline V gene. Using the immunoSEQ two-step, bias-controlled multiplex PCR assay, TRB CDR3 regions were amplified from genomic DNA. CDR3 libraries were sequenced on an Illumina NextSeq 500. The source study handled its data this way. The immunoSEQ Analyzer platform was used for the initial alignment and bioinformatics, which included bias normalization against synthetic CDR3 analogs. Annotation of V, D and J genes was based on the definitions in the IMGT database. VDJtools version 1.1.10 and the R package tcR version 2.2.1.11 were used with default settings for further TRBV analyses. GLIPH analysis was performed with version 1.0 using default settings. For CDR3 sequences with at least 5 reads, significant changes in clonotype frequency were assessed with a 2-sided binomial test and Benjamini-Hochberg correction (alpha = 0.01). Here the immuneACCESS table is served through TCRdb, limited to in-frame sequences with V and J called. Missing clones are a known gap in these copies; in checked studies unresolved V genes cover under half, and the rest lacks a known reason. For V, J and clone size, that table is used; D and trimming come from the DNA. In all, the sample holds about 20,000 clones, and less than 90% of those were seen once. The ten largest clones add up to around a third of the sample.

Of note for this clone: The antigen it recognizes is unknown. The sample holds no much larger clone one base away, and base qualities are not on file.

The sequenced sample was CD8+ T cells from blood, obtained after autologous CMV-specific T cell therapy. The sequence links TRBV7-8 to TRBJ1-2, with no confidently assigned D gene. The sequence was obtained from a human patient who had received a solid organ transplant and had CMV disease. Following transplantation, part of the T cell population may be supplied by the graft donor rather than the patient. The CDR3 reads CASSLEEKNYGYTF. The nucleotide sequence reads TGTGCCAGCAGCTTAGAAGAAAAGAACTATGGCTACACCTTC. Joined to the reference TRBV7-8 and TRBJ1-2 proteins, this CDR3 gives the full variable domain: GAGVSQSPRYKVAKRGQDVALRCDPISGHVSLFWYQQALGQGPEFLTYFQNEAQLDKSGLPSDRFFAERPEGSVSTLKIQRTQQEDSAVYLCASSLEEKNYGYTFGSGTRLTVV.